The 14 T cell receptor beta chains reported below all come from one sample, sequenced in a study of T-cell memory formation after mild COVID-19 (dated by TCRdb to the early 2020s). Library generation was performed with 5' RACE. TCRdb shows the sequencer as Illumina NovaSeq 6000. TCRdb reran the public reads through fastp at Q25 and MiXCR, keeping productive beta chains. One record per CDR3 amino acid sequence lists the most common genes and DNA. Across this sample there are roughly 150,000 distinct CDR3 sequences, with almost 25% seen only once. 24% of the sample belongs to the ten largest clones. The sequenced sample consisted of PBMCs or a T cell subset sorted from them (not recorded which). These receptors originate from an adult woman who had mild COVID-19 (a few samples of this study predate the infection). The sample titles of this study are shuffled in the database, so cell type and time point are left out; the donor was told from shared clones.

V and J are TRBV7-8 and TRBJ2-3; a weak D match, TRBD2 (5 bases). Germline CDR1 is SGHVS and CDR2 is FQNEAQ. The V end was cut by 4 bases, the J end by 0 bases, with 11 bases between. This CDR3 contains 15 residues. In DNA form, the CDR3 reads TGTGCCAGCAGCTGGGGAGCTCCTAGCACAGATACGCAGTATTTT. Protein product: CASSWGAPSTDTQYF.

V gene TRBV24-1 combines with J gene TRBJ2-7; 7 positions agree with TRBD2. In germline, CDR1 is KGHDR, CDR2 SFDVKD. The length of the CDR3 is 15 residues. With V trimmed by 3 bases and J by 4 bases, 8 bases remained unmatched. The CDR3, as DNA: TGTGCCACCAGTGATGGCGGACTAGGCAATTACGAGCAGTACTTC. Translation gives CATSDGGLGNYEQYF.

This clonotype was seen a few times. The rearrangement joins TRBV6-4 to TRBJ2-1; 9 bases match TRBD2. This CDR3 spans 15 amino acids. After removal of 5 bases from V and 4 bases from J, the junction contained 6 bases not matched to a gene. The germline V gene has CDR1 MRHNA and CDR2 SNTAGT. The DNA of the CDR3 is TGTGCCAGCAGTCGTAGCGGGAGTGGGTACAATGAGCAGTTCTTC. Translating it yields CASSRSGSGYNEQFF.

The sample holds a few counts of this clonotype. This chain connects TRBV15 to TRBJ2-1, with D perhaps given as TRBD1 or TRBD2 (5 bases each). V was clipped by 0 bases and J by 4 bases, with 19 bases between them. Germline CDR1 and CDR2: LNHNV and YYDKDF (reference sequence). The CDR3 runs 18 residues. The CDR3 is CATSRDRGAVVIYNEQFF. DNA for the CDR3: TGTGCCACCAGCAGAGATAGAGGGGCGGTGGTCATTTACAATGAGCAGTTCTTC.

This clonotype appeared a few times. In nucleotides, the CDR3 is TGTGCCAGCAGCCCGGACAGGGGGCTTGCCGGGGAGCTGTTTTTT. It codes for CASSPDRGLAGELFF. This chain joins TRBV11-3 and TRBJ2-2, with TRBD1 matching over 11 bases. CDR1 is SGHNT and CDR2 is YENEEA in the germline V gene. With 5 bases clipped from V and 6 bases from J, the junction kept 5 bases outside the gene matches. The CDR3 is 15 amino acids.

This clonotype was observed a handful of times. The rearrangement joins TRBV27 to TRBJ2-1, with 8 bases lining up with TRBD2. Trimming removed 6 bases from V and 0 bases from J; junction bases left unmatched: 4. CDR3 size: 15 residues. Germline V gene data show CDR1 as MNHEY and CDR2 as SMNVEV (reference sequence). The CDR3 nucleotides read TGTGCCAGCAGAAATAGCGGGGTCTCCTACAATGAGCAGTTCTTC. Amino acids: CASRNSGVSYNEQFF.

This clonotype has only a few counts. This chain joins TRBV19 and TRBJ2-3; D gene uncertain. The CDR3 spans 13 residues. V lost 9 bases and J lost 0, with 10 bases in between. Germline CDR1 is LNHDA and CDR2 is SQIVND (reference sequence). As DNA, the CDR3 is TGTGCCAGCCGACCGGAGAGCACAGATACGCAGTATTTT. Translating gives CASRPESTDTQYF.

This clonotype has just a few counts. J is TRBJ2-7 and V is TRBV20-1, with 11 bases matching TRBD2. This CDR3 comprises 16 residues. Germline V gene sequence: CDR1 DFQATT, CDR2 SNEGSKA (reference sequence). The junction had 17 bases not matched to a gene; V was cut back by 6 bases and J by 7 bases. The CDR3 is CSAVELAGDSLEEQYF. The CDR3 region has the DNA TGCAGTGCGGTGGAACTAGCGGGAGACTCCCTCGAGGAGCAGTACTTC.

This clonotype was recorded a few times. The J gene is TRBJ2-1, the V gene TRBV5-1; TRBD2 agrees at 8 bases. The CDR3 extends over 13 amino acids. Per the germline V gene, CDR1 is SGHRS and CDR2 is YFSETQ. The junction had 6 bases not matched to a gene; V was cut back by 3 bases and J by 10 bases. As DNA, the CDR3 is TGCGCCAGCAGCTCAGCGGGAGTCGGAGAGCAGTTCTTC. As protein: CASSSAGVGEQFF.

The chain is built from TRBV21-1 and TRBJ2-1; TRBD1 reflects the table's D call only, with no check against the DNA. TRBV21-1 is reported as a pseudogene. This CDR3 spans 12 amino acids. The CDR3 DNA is TGTGCCAGCAAGGACAGGGCGAATGAGCAGTTCTTC. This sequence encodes CASKDRANEQFF.

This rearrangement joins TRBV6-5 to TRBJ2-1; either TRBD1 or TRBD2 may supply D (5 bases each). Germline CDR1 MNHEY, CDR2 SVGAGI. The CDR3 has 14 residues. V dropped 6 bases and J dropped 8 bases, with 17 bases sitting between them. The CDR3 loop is CASSRGTLGYEQFF. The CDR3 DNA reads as TGTGCCAGCAGCCGGGGCACGCTCGGCTATGAGCAGTTCTTC.

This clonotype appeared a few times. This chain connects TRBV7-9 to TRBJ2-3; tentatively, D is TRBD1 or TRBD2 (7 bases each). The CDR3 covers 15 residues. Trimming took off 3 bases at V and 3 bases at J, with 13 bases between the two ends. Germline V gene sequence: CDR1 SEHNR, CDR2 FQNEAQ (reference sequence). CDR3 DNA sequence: TGTGCCAGCAGCTTGCAGGGGGGGAGGACAGATACGCAGTATTTT. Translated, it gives CASSLQGGRTDTQYF.

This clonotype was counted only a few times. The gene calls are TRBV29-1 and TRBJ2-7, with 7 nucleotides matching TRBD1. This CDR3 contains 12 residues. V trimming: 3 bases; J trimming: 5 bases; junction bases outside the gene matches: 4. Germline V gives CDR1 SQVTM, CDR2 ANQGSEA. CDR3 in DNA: TGCAGCGTTGAGAGGCAGGGGGACGAGCAGTACTTC. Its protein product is CSVERQGDEQYF.

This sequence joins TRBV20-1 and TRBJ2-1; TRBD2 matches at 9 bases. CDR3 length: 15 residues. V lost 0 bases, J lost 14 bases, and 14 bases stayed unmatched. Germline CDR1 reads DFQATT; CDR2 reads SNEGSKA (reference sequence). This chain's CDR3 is CSARDEKGLAMVKFF. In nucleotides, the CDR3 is TGCAGTGCTAGAGACGAAAAGGGACTAGCTATGGTGAAGTTCTTC.